Following are 10 T cell receptor beta chains from one sample sequenced in a study of blood T cell repertoires in COVID-19. Libraries were prepared by immunoSEQ multiplex PCR; TCRdb keeps only in-frame clonotypes and omits some of them. Here the sample spans some 240,000 clones, 88% being singletons. The specimen sequenced was peripheral blood. Receptors originate from a woman in her seventies with COVID-19, enrolled during active disease.

The gene calls are TRBV18 and TRBJ1-2; 8 bases line up with TRBD1. CDR3 length: 14 residues. Germline lookup yields CDR1 KGHSH and CDR2 LQKENI. V shed 3 bases, J shed 2 bases, and the junction held 2 bases outside the gene matches. The CDR3 region has the DNA TGTGCCAGCTCACCGACAGGGGAAAACTATGGCTACACCTTC. Translated: CASSPTGENYGYTF.

This chain links TRBV11-3 with TRBJ2-5; D ambiguous. In germline, CDR1 is SGHNT, CDR2 YENEEA. Trimming took off 5 bases at V and 0 bases at J, with 4 bases between the two ends. This CDR3 is built from 12 residues. CDR3 amino acids: CASSDNQETQYF. As DNA, the CDR3 is TGTGCCAGCAGCGACAACCAAGAGACCCAGTACTTC.

This clone was found a few times. This chain links TRBV7-3 with TRBJ2-2, with a weak D call TRBD1 (6 bases). This CDR3 is 16 amino acids long. V lost 5 bases to trimming and J lost 5 bases, with 18 bases between them. Germline lookup yields CDR1 SGHTA and CDR2 FQGTGA. The CDR3 coding sequence is TGTGCCAGCAGCGAACAGGGCAGGGCGTTTACCGGGGAGCTGTTTTTT. Its protein is CASSEQGRAFTGELFF.

The V call is TRBV27, the J call TRBJ2-4; a possible D gene is TRBD1 (5 bases). With 7 bases removed from V and 8 bases from J, the gap between germline ends came to 15 bases. CDR1 is MNHEY, CDR2 SMNVEV, per germline (reference sequence). The CDR3 has 13 amino acids. The CDR3 nucleotides are TGTGCCAGCAAATCATCAGGGATCGACATTCAGTACTTC. Protein sequence: CASKSSGIDIQYF.

The rearrangement uses TRBV9 and TRBJ2-7; D remains ambiguous. Germline lookup yields CDR1 SGDLS and CDR2 YYNGEE. The V and J ends lost 2 bases and 6 bases respectively, with 12 bases between them. The CDR3 spans 13 residues. The CDR3 DNA follows: TGTGCCAGCAGCGTCGTCACCGAGGCCGAGCAGTACTTC. Protein: CASSVVTEAEQYF.

The chain carries TRBV6-6 and TRBJ2-1; 9 positions agree with TRBD1. CDR1 is MNHNY, CDR2 SVGAGI, per germline (reference sequence). The trim removed 10 bases at V and 5 bases at J, leaving 6 bases unmatched. CDR3 length: 13 amino acids. CDR3 region: CATAGQGNNEQFF. The CDR3 nucleotides are TGTGCCACGGCGGGACAGGGAAACAATGAGCAGTTCTTC.

V usage is TRBV3-1 (or the pseudogene TRBV3-2) and J usage is TRBJ2-1; TRBD2 matches at 9 bases. This CDR3 has 15 amino acids. Germline CDR1 is LGHDT and CDR2 is YNNKEL (reference sequence). The V and J ends lost 10 bases and 5 bases, in that order; junction bases with no gene match: 12. The CDR3 protein is CATRDSGSINNEQFF. The CDR3, as DNA: TGTGCCACCAGGGATAGCGGGAGTATAAACAATGAGCAGTTCTTC.

CDR3 in amino acids: CASSLASGSGTDTQYF. In nucleotides, the CDR3 is TGTGCCAGCAGCTTAGCTAGCGGGAGCGGCACAGATACGCAGTATTTT. This chain joins TRBV7-9 and TRBJ2-3; 9 bases align to TRBD2. Germline trimming cut 0 bases from V and 1 base from J; bases unmatched to any gene: 2. This CDR3 spans 16 amino acids. Germline assignment: CDR1 SEHNR and CDR2 FQNEAQ (reference sequence). Variable domain in full (rest from reference TRBV7-9 and TRBJ2-3): DTGVSQNPRHKITKRGQNVTFRCDPISEHNRLYWYRQTLGQGPEFLTYFQNEAQLEKSRLLSDRFSAERPKGSFSTLEIQRTEQGDSAMYLCASSLASGSGTDTQYFGPGTRLTVL.

V and J are TRBV28 and TRBJ2-3; a possible D gene is TRBD2 (6 bases). Germline V lookup: CDR1 MDHEN, CDR2 SYDVKM. This CDR3 is 16 amino acids long. Deletions cut 8 bases from V and 1 base from J, with 19 bases between. The CDR3 nucleotides are TGTGCCAGCCATAGGAGGGCGCCTTCTGGCACAGATACGCAGTATTTT. It codes for CASHRRAPSGTDTQYF.

The chain has TRBV10-3 and TRBJ2-1, with 8 bases identical to TRBD2. Germline V gives CDR1 ENHRY, CDR2 SYGVKD. V lost 4 bases to trimming and J lost 1 base; unmatched junction nucleotides: 6. CDR3 length: 16 amino acids. As DNA, the CDR3 is TGTGCCATCAGTGGCGCTAGCGGGCCATCCTACAATGAGCAGTTCTTC. Its protein is CAISGASGPSYNEQFF.